This TCR beta chain comes out of a study of blood T cells in healthy people across ages. Whole-study context: Per two T cells, template switching captured roughly one barcoded beta molecule.

PCR was performed a second time for about 7 to 11 cycles using a sample-barcoded 5' primer and a J-beta primer mix. Each cDNA molecule carried a tag from a template-switch adaptor that contained 12 random nucleotides. Each sample yielded at least 2.5 million CDR3-containing paired-end reads. TCRdb analysed the 5' RACE reads with MiXCR anew, one entry per CDR3 protein. This table holds hundreds of thousands of distinct CDR3 sequences, around 46% found once. Study findings and constraints: The donors' CMV status was not determined, possibly confounding changes in expanded clonotypes.

For this clonotype: The antigen is unknown.

CDR1 and CDR2 (germline): SQVTM, ANQGSEA. This CDR3 has 13 amino acids. The V gene lost 4 bases and the J gene lost 4 bases, with 13 bases spanning the gap. The receptor was derived from a man aged 25-45 years in good health. The sequenced material came from blood. The J gene is TRBJ1-1, the V gene TRBV29-1, with a possible D match to TRBD1 (5 bases). The CDR3 loop is CSVAPRGVTEAFF. The CDR3 nucleotides are TGCAGCGTTGCCCCGCGGGGGGTCACTGAAGCTTTCTTT.